The rows below give T cell receptor beta chains drawn from one sample of a study of CD8+ T cells in alopecia areata. The repertoire was sequenced with immunoSEQ multiplex PCR; TCRdb's copy has only in-frame clones and lacks some. The table records 90,000 to 150,000 clones, roughly 63% of them present only once. Material: CD8+ T cells sorted from blood, obtained at week 4, from a patient treated with tofacitinib. The receptors shown here come from a human donor with alopecia areata. The CDR3 runs from the conserved cysteine through the conserved F or W. D genes are given only for firm matches. The listing skips clone size in some rows; elsewhere it reads once, few, many or a size class.

d_gene,v_gene,abundance,j_gene,CDR3nt,CDR3aa
-,TRBV15,few,TRBJ1-2,TGTGCCACCAGCCCCCGATCCGGGGACTATGGCTACACCTTC,CATSPRSGDYGYTF
-,TRBV11-2,few,TRBJ2-7,TGTGCCAGCATGGGGGCCGGAGATAGGAACGAGCAGTACTTC,CASMGAGDRNEQYF
-,TRBV9,-,TRBJ2-7,TGTGCCAGCAGCGTAGAACAGGGCCCCTACGAGCAGTACTTC,CASSVEQGPYEQYF
TRBD2,TRBV29-1,-,TRBJ2-7,TGCAGCGTTGAAGACGGGAGGGAGACCTACGAGCAGTACTTC,CSVEDGRETYEQYF
TRBD2,TRBV6-4,few,TRBJ2-3,TGTGCCAGCAGTGAGGCAACTAGCGGGGGGCCATCAGATACGCAGTATTTT,CASSEATSGGPSDTQYF
-,TRBV30,-,TRBJ2-7,TGTGCCTGGAGTGTGCTAGATTCCTACGAGCAGTACTTC,CAWSVLDSYEQYF
-,TRBV25-1,-,TRBJ2-4,TGTGCCAGCACTCCTTTGGGGGAATCAAACATTCAGTACTTC,CASTPLGESNIQYF
-,TRBV30,-,TRBJ1-2,TGTGCCTGGAGTTCAGGGCTGGGAGACGGCTACACCTTC,CAWSSGLGDGYTF
TRBD2,TRBV30,-,TRBJ2-1,TGTGCCTGTACCACTAGCGGGGGCCCCTACAATGAGCAGTTCTTC,CACTTSGGPYNEQFF
-,TRBV2,-,TRBJ2-7,TGTGCCAGCAGTGAACTATTGCAGTACTTC,CASSELLQYF